A single sample is the source of the 13 T cell receptor beta chains below, sequenced in a study of blood T cell repertoires in COVID-19. The table came from immunoSEQ multiplex PCR; TCRdb's copy has only in-frame clones and leaves some out. The table records under 300,000 clones, roughly 86% of them present only once. Sequenced input: PBMCs or T cells enriched from blood (not recorded which). The receptors stem from a woman aged 25 to 45 who had recovered from COVID-19.

CDR3 loop: CASSPPQVGVYTEAFF. CDR3 sequence (DNA): TGTGCCAGCTCACCACCCCAGGTCGGCGTGTACACTGAAGCTTTCTTT. V is TRBV18 and J is TRBJ1-1; the D is unclear. Per germline, CDR1 KGHSH and CDR2 LQKENI. The CDR3 loop spans 16 amino acids. The V end was cut by 0 bases, the J end by 3 bases, with 14 bases between.

This chain connects TRBV7-2 to TRBJ2-1; D gene uncertain. This CDR3 has 15 amino acids. Germline-derived CDR1 and CDR2 are SGHTA and FQGNSA. Between the trimmed V and J ends, which lost 1 base and 5 bases, there was a span of 12 bases. The CDR3 sequence: CASSLVVSANNEQFF. DNA of the CDR3: TGTGCCAGCAGCTTAGTAGTGTCTGCTAACAATGAGCAGTTCTTC.

This clone was recorded a few times. This rearrangement joins TRBV19 to TRBJ2-7, with 7 bases identical to TRBD2. The J segment lost 2 bases and the V segment lost 4 bases, leaving 14 bases of the junction unmatched. This CDR3 contains 17 residues. The V gene's germline CDR1 is LNHDA and CDR2 SQIVND (reference sequence). For the CDR3, the DNA is TGTGCCAGTAGTAGAACTGAGAGTGGCGGGAGCCCCTACGAGCAGTACTTC. Translation: CASSRTESGGSPYEQYF.

This sequence joins TRBV7-6 and TRBJ2-2; no clear D. CDR3 length: 14 residues. V lost 5 bases to trimming and J lost 3 bases, with 10 bases between them. The germline gives CDR1 SGHVS, CDR2 FNYEAQ. Here the CDR3 reads CASSQEIHTGELFF. The CDR3 region has the DNA TGTGCCAGCAGCCAGGAAATCCACACCGGGGAGCTGTTTTTT.

The rearrangement uses TRBV24-1 and TRBJ1-2; D possibly corresponds to TRBD1 (6 bases). CDR3 length equals 13 residues. The V gene's germline CDR1 is KGHDR and CDR2 SFDVKD. The V and J ends lost 6 bases and 5 bases respectively, with 12 bases between them. The CDR3 DNA is TGTGCCACCAGTCACAGGGAATTTTATGGCTACACCTTC. Its protein is CATSHREFYGYTF.

This clone has only a few counts. The chain links TRBV9 to TRBJ2-5; TRBD2 matches 10 bases. The V gene's germline CDR1 is SGDLS and CDR2 YYNGEE. The CDR3 consists of 19 residues. The junction had 13 bases not matched to a gene; V was cut back by 0 bases and J by 2 bases. The chain's CDR3 is CASSVVPSGGQNKQETQYF. CDR3 in DNA: TGTGCCAGCAGCGTAGTTCCTAGCGGGGGCCAAAATAAGCAAGAGACCCAGTACTTC. The entire variable domain, with the rest obtained from reference TRBV9 and TRBJ2-5, is as follows: DSGVTQTPKHLITATGQRVTLRCSPRSGDLSVYWYQQSLDQGLQFLIQYYNGEERAKGNILERFSAQQFPDLHSELNLSSLELGDSALYFCASSVVPSGGQNKQETQYFGPGTRLLVL.

The chain has TRBV11-2 and TRBJ1-1; D is unresolved. The V gene lost 5 bases and the J gene lost 2 bases, with 18 bases spanning the gap. The CDR3 is 16 amino acids. In germline, CDR1 is SGHAT, CDR2 FQNNGV. CDR3 bases: TGTGCCAGCAGCCGCGGCCGTTTGGCACCTAACACTGAAGCTTTCTTT. Encoded protein: CASSRGRLAPNTEAFF. The whole variable domain, filled in from reference TRBV11-2 and TRBJ1-1, reads EAGVAQSPRYKIIEKRQSVAFWCNPISGHATLYWYQQILGQGPKLLIQFQNNGVVDDSQLPKDRFSAERLKGVDSTLKIQPAKLEDSAVYLCASSRGRLAPNTEAFFGQGTRLTVV.

The J gene is TRBJ1-1, the V gene TRBV18; D gene unclear. V gave up 2 bases and J gave up 11 bases, with 15 bases separating them. The germline V gene has CDR1 KGHSH and CDR2 LQKENI. The CDR3 is made up of 13 amino acids. The CDR3 is CASSPSRGLWAFF. In DNA form, the CDR3 reads TGTGCCAGCTCACCAAGTCGAGGGCTTTGGGCTTTCTTT.

The chain joins TRBV28 to TRBJ1-3, with D possibly being TRBD1 (6 bases). Germline CDR1 is MDHEN and CDR2 is SYDVKM. The CDR3 has 12 amino acids. The V end was cut by 5 bases, the J end by 10 bases, with 12 bases between. This CDR3 is CASSRPQGTIYF. DNA for the CDR3: TGTGCCAGCAGTCGACCTCAGGGGACCATATATTTT.

J is TRBJ1-3 and V is TRBV5-6; 7 nucleotides align to TRBD1. The germline V gene has CDR1 SGHDT and CDR2 YYEEEE. V dropped 0 bases and J dropped 0; count of bases not matched to a gene: 3. The CDR3 runs to 16 residues. The CDR3 spells CASSLGQGHSGNTIYF. The CDR3 region has the DNA TGTGCCAGCAGCTTGGGACAGGGCCACTCTGGAAACACCATATATTTT.

The V gene is TRBV5-1, the J gene TRBJ1-2; D not certain. The CDR3 is 14 residues long. CDR1 is SGHRS, CDR2 YFSETQ, per germline. V lost 0 bases and J 6 bases, leaving 12 bases between the germline ends. CDR3 region: CASSLVTGGDGYTF. The CDR3 coding sequence is TGCGCCAGCAGCTTGGTGACTGGCGGAGATGGCTACACCTTC.

V and J are TRBV21-1 and TRBJ1-1. TRBV21-1 is deemed a pseudogene. The CDR3 loop spans 15 amino acids. The CDR3 sequence: CASSPTGGKNTEAFF. The CDR3 nucleotides are TGTGCCAGCAGCCCAACGGGAGGGAAGAACACTGAAGCTTTCTTT.

This clone showed up just once. The CDR3 loop is CASRTLTDTTSPRQYF. The CDR3 nucleotides read TGTGCCAGCAGGACCCTGACGGACACTACGAGTCCGCGGCAGTACTTC. The V and J genes are TRBV7-8 and TRBJ2-7; weak D call: TRBD1 (5 bases). The V gene's germline CDR1 is SGHVS and CDR2 FQNEAQ. The V gene lost 6 bases and the J gene lost 9 bases, with 27 bases spanning the gap. The CDR3 length is 16 residues.